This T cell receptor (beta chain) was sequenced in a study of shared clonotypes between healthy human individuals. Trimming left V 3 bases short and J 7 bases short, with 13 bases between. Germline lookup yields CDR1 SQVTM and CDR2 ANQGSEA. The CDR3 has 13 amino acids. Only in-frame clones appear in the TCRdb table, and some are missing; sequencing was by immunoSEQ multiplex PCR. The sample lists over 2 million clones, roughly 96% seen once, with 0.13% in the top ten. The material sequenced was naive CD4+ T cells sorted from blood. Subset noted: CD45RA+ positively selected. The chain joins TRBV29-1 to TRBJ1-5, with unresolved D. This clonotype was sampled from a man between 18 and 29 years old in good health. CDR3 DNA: TGCAGCGTTGAGATGGTTCTAGGGCAGCCCCAGCATTTT. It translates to CSVEMVLGQPQHF.